This passage covers 7 T cell receptor beta chains from one sample sequenced in a study of OX40 agonist ivuxolimab in advanced cancers. Repertoires were generated with immunoSEQ multiplex PCR, while TCRdb's copy carries only in-frame clones and drops some. Of about 94,000 clones listed, under 95% were seen once; the top ten hold under 4%. This specimen was CD4+ or CD8+ T cells sorted from blood, taken in a trial of the OX40 agonist ivuxolimab. These receptors all stem from an adult with an advanced solid tumor such as melanoma, head and neck, liver or kidney cancer.

V usage is TRBV19 and J usage is TRBJ1-1, with 7 bases identical to TRBD1. V was clipped by 8 bases and J by 4 bases; unmatched bases: 1. In germline, CDR1 is LNHDA, CDR2 SQIVND (reference sequence). CDR3 size: 11 residues. The CDR3 spells CASAGGTEAFF. The CDR3 DNA reads as TGTGCCAGTGCAGGGGGCACTGAAGCTTTCTTT.

V is TRBV6-5 and J is TRBJ1-2, with D unclear. The CDR3 runs 11 residues. The V gene lost 6 bases and the J gene lost 12 bases, with 14 bases spanning the gap. Germline V gene lookup returns CDR1 MNHEY and CDR2 SVGAGI. The CDR3 region has the DNA TGTGCCAGCAGCCCCGGGGTCGGCGACACCTTC. This codes for CASSPGVGDTF.

The rearrangement uses TRBV10-2 and TRBJ2-7, with unresolved D. Germline V gene lookup returns CDR1 WSHSY and CDR2 SAAADI. V was shortened by 9 bases and J by 7 bases, with 10 bases between the two germline ends. This CDR3 spans 10 amino acids. The CDR3 nucleotides are TGCGCCAGTGGATTTAGGGAGCAGTACTTC. Translation gives CASGFREQYF.

The rearrangement links TRBV5-6 to TRBJ2-7; D not certain. The CDR3 is 15 residues long. V was cut by 0 bases and J by 6 bases, with 16 bases left in between. Germline CDR1 SGHDT, CDR2 YYEEEE. CDR3 sequence (DNA): TGTGCCAGCAGCTTGGAAGGGTATGCTCCTCTCGAGCAGTACTTC. This codes for CASSLEGYAPLEQYF. Full variable domain (outside the CDR3, taken from reference TRBV5-6 and TRBJ2-7): DAGVTQSPTHLIKTRGQQVTLRCSPKSGHDTVSWYQQALGQGPQFIFQYYEEEERQRGNFPDRFSGHQFPNYSSELNVNALLLGDSALYLCASSLEGYAPLEQYFGPGTRLTVT.

CDR3 coding DNA: TGTGCCAGCAGCTCGCCGTACGAAAAACTGTTTTTT. As protein: CASSSPYEKLFF. This chain joins TRBV5-6 and TRBJ1-4, with D unresolved. V dropped 3 bases and J dropped 8 bases, with 8 bases sitting between them. CDR3 length equals 12 residues. Germline-derived CDR1 and CDR2 are SGHDT and YYEEEE.

This chain links TRBV4-1 with TRBJ1-2, with 8 bases matching TRBD1. CDR1 is MGHRA and CDR2 is YSYEKL in the germline V gene. V was pared by 4 bases and J by 6 bases, with 1 base of the junction left unmatched. CDR3 size: 12 residues. CDR3 sequence reads: CASSPGGDGYTF. The DNA of the CDR3 is TGCGCCAGCAGCCCAGGGGGCGATGGCTACACCTTC.

V and J are TRBV27 and TRBJ1-2; TRBD1 might be the D (5 bases). This CDR3 has 13 amino acids. Germline-derived CDR1 and CDR2 are MNHEY and SMNVEV (reference sequence). V lost 3 bases and J lost 2, with 7 bases in between. The CDR3 region is CASSFGDNYGYTF. The CDR3, as DNA: TGTGCCAGCAGTTTCGGGGACAACTATGGCTACACCTTC.